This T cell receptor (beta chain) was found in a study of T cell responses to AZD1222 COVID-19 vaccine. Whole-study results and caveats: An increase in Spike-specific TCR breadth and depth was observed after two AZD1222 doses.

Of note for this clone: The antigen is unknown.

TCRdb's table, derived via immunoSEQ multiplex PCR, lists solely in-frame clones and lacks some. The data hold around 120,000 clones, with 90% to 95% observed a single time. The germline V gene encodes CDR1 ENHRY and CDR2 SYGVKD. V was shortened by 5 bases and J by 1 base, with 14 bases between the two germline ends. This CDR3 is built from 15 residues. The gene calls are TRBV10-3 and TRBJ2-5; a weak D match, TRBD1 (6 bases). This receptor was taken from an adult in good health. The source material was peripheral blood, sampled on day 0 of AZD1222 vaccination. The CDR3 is CAISYGQYIQETQYF. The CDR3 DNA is TGTGCCATCAGTTACGGACAGTATATCCAAGAGACCCAGTACTTC.